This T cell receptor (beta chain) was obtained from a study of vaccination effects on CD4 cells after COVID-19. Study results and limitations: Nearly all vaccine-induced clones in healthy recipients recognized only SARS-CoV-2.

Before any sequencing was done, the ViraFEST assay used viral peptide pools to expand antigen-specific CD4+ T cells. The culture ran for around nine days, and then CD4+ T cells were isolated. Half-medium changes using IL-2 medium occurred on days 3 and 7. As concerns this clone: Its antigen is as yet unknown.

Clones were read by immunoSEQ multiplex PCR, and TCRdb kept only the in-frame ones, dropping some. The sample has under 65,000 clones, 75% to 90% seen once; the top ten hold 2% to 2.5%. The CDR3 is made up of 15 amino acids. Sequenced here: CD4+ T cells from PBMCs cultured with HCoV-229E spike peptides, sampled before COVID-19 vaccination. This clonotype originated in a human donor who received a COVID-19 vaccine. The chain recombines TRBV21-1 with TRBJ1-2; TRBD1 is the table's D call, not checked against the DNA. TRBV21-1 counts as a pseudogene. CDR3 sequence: CASPQGEEPNYGYTF. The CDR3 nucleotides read TGTGCCAGCCCACAGGGGGAGGAACCTAACTATGGCTACACCTTC.